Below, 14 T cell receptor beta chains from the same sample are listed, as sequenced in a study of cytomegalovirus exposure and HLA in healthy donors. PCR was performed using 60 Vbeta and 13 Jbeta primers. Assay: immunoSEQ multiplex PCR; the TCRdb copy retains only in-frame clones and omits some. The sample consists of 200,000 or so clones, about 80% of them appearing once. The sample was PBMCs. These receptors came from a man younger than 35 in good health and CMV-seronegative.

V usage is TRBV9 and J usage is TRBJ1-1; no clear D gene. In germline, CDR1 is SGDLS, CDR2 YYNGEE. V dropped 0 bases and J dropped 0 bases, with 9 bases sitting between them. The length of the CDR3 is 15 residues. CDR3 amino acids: CASSVGGRMNTEAFF. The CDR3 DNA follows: TGTGCCAGCAGCGTAGGAGGAAGGATGAACACTGAAGCTTTCTTT.

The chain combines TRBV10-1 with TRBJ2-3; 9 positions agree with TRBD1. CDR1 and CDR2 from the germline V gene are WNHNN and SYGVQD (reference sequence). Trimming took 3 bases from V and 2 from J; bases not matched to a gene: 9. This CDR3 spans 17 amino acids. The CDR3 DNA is TGCGCCAGCAGTGACCCCGACGGACAGGGGTTCACAGATACGCAGTATTTT. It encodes CASSDPDGQGFTDTQYF.

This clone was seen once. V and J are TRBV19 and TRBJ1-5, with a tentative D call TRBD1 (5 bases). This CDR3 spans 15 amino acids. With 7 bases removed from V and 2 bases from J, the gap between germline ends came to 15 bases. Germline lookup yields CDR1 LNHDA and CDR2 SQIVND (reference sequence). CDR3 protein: CASTPGGRGNQPQHF. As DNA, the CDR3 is TGTGCCAGTACCCCCGGGGGACGGGGCAATCAGCCCCAGCATTTT. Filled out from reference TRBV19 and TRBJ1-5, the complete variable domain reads DGGITQSPKYLFRKEGQNVTLSCEQNLNHDAMYWYRQDPGQGLRLIYYSQIVNDFQKGDIAEGYSVSREKKESFPLTVTSAQKNPTAFYLCASTPGGRGNQPQHFGDGTRLSIL.

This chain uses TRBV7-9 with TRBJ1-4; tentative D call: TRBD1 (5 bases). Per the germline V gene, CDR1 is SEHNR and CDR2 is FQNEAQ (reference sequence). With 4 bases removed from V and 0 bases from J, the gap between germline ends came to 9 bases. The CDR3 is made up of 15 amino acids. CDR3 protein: CASSSGQATNEKLFF. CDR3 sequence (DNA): TGTGCCAGCAGCTCCGGACAAGCAACTAATGAAAAACTGTTTTTT.

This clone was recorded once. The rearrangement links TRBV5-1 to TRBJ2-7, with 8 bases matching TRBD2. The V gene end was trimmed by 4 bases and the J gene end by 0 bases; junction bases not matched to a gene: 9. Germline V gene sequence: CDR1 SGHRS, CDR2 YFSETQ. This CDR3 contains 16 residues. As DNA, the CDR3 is TGCGCCAGCAGCCCGTTACTAGCGGAACACTCCTACGAGCAGTACTTC. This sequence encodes CASSPLLAEHSYEQYF.

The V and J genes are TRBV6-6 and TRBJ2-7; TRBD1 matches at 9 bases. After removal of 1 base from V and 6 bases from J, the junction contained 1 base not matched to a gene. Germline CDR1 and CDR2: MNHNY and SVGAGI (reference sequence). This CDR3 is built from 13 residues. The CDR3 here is CASSYLTGGEQYF. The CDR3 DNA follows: TGTGCCAGCAGTTACTTGACAGGGGGCGAGCAGTACTTC.

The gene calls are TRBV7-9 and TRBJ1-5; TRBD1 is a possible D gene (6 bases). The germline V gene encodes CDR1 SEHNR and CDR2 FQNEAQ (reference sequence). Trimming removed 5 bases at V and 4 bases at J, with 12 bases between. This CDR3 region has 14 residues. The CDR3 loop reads CASSPVTGNQPQHF. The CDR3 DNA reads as TGTGCCAGCAGCCCAGTCACAGGGAATCAGCCCCAGCATTTT.

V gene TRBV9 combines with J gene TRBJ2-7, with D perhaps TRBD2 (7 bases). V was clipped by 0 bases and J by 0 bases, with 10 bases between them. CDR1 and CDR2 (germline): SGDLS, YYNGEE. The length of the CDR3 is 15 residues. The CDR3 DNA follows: TGTGCCAGCAGCGTAGGGGGAGGGGGCTCCTACGAGCAGTACTTC. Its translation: CASSVGGGGSYEQYF.

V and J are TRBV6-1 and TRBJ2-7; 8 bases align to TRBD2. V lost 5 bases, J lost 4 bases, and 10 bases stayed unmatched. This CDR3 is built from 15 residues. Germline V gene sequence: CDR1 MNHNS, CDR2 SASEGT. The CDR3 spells CASSISAGVWYEQYF. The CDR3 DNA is TGTGCCAGCAGTATTTCAGCGGGAGTGTGGTACGAGCAGTACTTC.

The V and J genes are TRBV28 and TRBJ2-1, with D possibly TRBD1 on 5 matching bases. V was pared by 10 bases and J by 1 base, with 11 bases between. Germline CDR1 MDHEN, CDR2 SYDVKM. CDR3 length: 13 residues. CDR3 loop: CATLRGSYNEQFF. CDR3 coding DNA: TGTGCCACCCTAAGGGGATCCTACAATGAGCAGTTCTTC. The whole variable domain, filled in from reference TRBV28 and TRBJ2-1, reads DVKVTQSSRYLVKRTGEKVFLECVQDMDHENMFWYRQDPGLGLRLIYFSYDVKMKEKGDIPEGYSVSREKKERFSLILESASTNQTSMYLCATLRGSYNEQFFGPGTRLTVL.

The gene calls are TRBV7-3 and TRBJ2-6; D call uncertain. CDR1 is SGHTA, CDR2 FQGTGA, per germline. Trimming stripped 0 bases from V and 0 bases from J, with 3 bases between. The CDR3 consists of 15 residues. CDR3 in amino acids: CASSLTSSGANVLTF. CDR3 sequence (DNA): TGTGCCAGCAGCTTAACCAGCTCTGGGGCCAACGTCCTGACTTTC.

The CDR3 nucleotides are TGTGCCAGCAGCTTATCGACAGGGGGCACAGATACGCAGTATTTT. This encodes CASSLSTGGTDTQYF. This chain connects TRBV7-3 to TRBJ2-3; 8 bases agree with TRBD1. The CDR3 is 15 amino acids. Germline V gives CDR1 SGHTA, CDR2 FQGTGA. V was pared by 2 bases and J by 1 base, with 2 bases of the junction left unmatched.

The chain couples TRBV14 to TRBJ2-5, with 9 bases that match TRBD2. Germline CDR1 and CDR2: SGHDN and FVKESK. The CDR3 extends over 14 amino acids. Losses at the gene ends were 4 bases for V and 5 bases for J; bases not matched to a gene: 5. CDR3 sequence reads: CASSPGTSRETQYF. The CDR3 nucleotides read TGTGCCAGCAGCCCAGGGACTAGCAGGGAGACCCAGTACTTC.

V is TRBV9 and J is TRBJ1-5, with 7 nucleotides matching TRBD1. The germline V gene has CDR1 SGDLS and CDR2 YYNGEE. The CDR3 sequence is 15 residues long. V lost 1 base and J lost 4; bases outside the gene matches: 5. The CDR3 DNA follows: TGTGCCAGCAGCGTATCCGGGACAGAGAATCAGCCCCAGCATTTT. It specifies CASSVSGTENQPQHF.